This T cell receptor beta chain is drawn from a study of beta chain features in type 1 diabetes. Study-level points and caveats: TCRB CDR3s from Type 1 diabetes patients were moderately but significantly shorter in all four CD4+ subsets.

This clone was found a few times. No antigen is known for it. Investigators reverse transcribed all isolated RNA, so they sequenced expressed TCRB transcripts. Sequenced by immunoSEQ multiplex PCR; TCRdb stores in-frame clones only, minus some. The sample holds 600,000 to 700,000 clones, 9.5% to 15% seen once. The receptor's source is a man between 25 and 39 years old with type 1 diabetes. The specimen was naive CD4+ T cells from blood.

The CDR3, as DNA: TGTGCCAGCTCACGGACGGAATGGAACACTGAAGCTTTCTTT. Amino acids: CASSRTEWNTEAFF. The genes are TRBV18 and TRBJ1-1; D remains ambiguous. The CDR3 consists of 14 residues. Germline V gene data show CDR1 as KGHSH and CDR2 as LQKENI. V was cut by 4 bases and J by 1 base, with 10 bases left in between.